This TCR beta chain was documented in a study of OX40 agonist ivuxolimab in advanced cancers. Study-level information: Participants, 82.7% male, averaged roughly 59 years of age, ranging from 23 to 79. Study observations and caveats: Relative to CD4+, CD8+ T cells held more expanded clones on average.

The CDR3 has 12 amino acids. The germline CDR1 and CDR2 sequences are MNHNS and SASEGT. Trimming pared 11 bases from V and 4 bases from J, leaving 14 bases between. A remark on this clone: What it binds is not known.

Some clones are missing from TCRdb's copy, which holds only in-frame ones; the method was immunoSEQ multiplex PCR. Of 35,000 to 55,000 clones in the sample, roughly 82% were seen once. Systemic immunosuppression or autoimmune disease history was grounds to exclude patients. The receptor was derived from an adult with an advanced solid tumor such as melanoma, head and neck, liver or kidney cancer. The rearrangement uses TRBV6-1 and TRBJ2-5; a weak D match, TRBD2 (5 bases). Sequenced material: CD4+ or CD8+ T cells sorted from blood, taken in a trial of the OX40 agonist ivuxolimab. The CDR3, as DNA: TGTGCCGCCCGGGGAGCCGGAGAGACCCAGTACTTC. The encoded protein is CAARGAGETQYF.